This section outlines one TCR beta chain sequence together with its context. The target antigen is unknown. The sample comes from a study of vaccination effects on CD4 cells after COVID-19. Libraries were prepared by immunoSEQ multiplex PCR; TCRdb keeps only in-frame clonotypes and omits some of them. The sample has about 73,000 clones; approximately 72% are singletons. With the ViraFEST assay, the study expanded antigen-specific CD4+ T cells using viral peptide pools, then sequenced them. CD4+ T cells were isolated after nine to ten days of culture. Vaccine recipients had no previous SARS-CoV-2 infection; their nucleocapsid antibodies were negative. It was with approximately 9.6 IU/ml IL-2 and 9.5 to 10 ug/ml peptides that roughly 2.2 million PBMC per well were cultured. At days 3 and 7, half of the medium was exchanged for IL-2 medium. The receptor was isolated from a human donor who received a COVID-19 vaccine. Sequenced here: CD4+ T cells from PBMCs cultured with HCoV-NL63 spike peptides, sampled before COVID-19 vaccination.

CDR3 protein: CASSLAGSSGGAGYNEQFF. The CDR3 DNA reads as TGCGCCAGCAGCTTGGCCGGAAGTAGCGGGGGGGCCGGCTACAATGAGCAGTTCTTC. This rearrangement joins TRBV5-1 to TRBJ2-1; the match to TRBD2 covers 11 bases. The CDR3 sequence is 19 residues long. The germline V gene encodes CDR1 SGHRS and CDR2 YFSETQ. V trimming: 0 bases; J trimming: 3 bases; junction bases outside the gene matches: 11.